These 15 T cell receptor beta chains were all obtained from the same sample, sequenced in a study of blood T cell repertoires in COVID-19. TCRdb's table, derived via immunoSEQ multiplex PCR, lists solely in-frame clones and lacks some. This table holds over 200,000 clones, roughly 89% found once. The sample consisted of PBMCs or T cells enriched from blood (not recorded which). The receptors here all came from a woman aged 40 to 55 who had recovered from COVID-19.

The chain employs TRBV11-2 and TRBJ2-7; tentatively, D is TRBD2 (7 bases). Per germline, CDR1 SGHAT and CDR2 FQNNGV. V was shortened by 4 bases and J by 0 bases, with 19 bases between the two germline ends. This CDR3 spans 17 amino acids. CDR3 region: CASSYQRGGGTSYEQYF. Written as DNA, the CDR3 is TGTGCCAGCAGCTACCAACGGGGAGGGGGAACCTCCTACGAGCAGTACTTC.

This rearrangement joins TRBV29-1 to TRBJ1-6; a weak D match, TRBD1 (6 bases). This CDR3 is built from 15 residues. Germline assignment: CDR1 SQVTM and CDR2 ANQGSEA. V was cut by 5 bases and J by 8 bases, with 19 bases left in between. This CDR3 reads CSVRPGGGADSPLHF. CDR3 sequence (DNA): TGCAGCGTTCGCCCTGGCGGGGGCGCCGATTCACCCCTCCACTTT.

The chain is built from TRBV28 and TRBJ1-2, with 7 positions matching TRBD1. V was clipped by 4 bases and J by 8 bases; unmatched bases: 10. CDR1 MDHEN and CDR2 SYDVKM come from the germline V gene. The CDR3 runs 14 residues. DNA of the CDR3: TGTGCCAGCAGTTCGCCGGGACAGCCTATAGGCTACACCTTC. Translated: CASSSPGQPIGYTF.

This rearrangement joins TRBV24-1 to TRBJ1-2; no clear D gene. V was shortened by 4 bases and J by 2 bases, with 10 bases between the two germline ends. The CDR3 loop spans 14 amino acids. Germline V lookup: CDR1 KGHDR, CDR2 SFDVKD. CDR3 residues: CATSEPTTNYGYTF. The CDR3 coding sequence is TGTGCCACCAGTGAACCGACAACCAACTATGGCTACACCTTC.

The chain uses TRBV2 and TRBJ1-1; 7 bases are a match to TRBD1. Germline CDR1 and CDR2: SNHLY and FYNNEI. The CDR3 extends over 17 amino acids. With V trimmed by 4 bases and J by 1 base, 12 bases remained unmatched. CDR3 DNA sequence: TGTGCCAGCAGTGTAGCGACAGGGATTGGAGGGAACACTGAAGCTTTCTTT. Protein: CASSVATGIGGNTEAFF.

This chain connects TRBV12-3 or TRBV12-4 to TRBJ1-6; no firm D call. The CDR3 is 13 amino acids. The V and J ends lost 3 bases and 7 bases respectively, with 7 bases between them. The DNA of the CDR3 is TGTGCCAGCAGTTTTTCGGTAAATTCACCCCTCCACTTT. Its protein product is CASSFSVNSPLHF.

The V call is TRBV7-2, the J call TRBJ2-7; 8 bases are shared with TRBD1. CDR1 is SGHTA and CDR2 is FQGNSA in the germline V gene. This CDR3 contains 15 residues. The V segment lost 0 bases and the J segment 3 bases; nucleotides outside the gene matches: 4. In DNA form, the CDR3 reads TGTGCCAGCAGCTTAGCGGGGACAGGAATCTACGAGCAGTACTTC. It is translated as CASSLAGTGIYEQYF.

The chain recombines TRBV7-7 with TRBJ1-2, with D unclear. The CDR3 length is 15 residues. Germline V gene lookup returns CDR1 SSHAT and CDR2 FNYEAQ (reference sequence). V was cut by 5 bases and J by 4 bases, with 17 bases left in between. CDR3 protein: CASSQPASGFYGYTF. The CDR3 coding sequence is TGTGCCAGCAGCCAACCAGCTTCGGGATTCTATGGCTACACCTTC.

The rearrangement links TRBV2 to TRBJ1-1; TRBD1 matches at 8 bases. The CDR3 is made up of 15 amino acids. Germline V gene data show CDR1 as SNHLY and CDR2 as FYNNEI. Trimming removed 6 bases from V and 2 bases from J; junction bases left unmatched: 8. The CDR3 nucleotides read TGTGCCAGCAGGGGGGGACAGGAATTCAACACTGAAGCTTTCTTT. It encodes CASRGGQEFNTEAFF.

CDR3 region: CASSGGASGRTDTQYF. The CDR3 DNA reads TGCGCCAGCAGCGGGGGGGCTAGCGGGAGGACAGATACGCAGTATTTT. The rearrangement links TRBV10-2 to TRBJ2-3, with 11 positions matching TRBD2. Losses at the gene ends were 6 bases for V and 3 bases for J; bases not matched to a gene: 8. The CDR3 covers 16 residues. Germline CDR1 WSHSY, CDR2 SAAADI.

This chain links TRBV6-5 with TRBJ1-5; no definite D call. V lost 7 bases to trimming and J lost 7 bases, with 11 bases between them. The CDR3 is 12 amino acids. Germline CDR1 is MNHEY and CDR2 is SVGAGI. This CDR3 is CASTAGPQPQHF. The CDR3 coding sequence is TGTGCCAGCACGGCAGGCCCACAGCCCCAGCATTTT.

The table lists this clone with a few counts. This chain joins TRBV19 and TRBJ1-1; a weak D match, TRBD1 (5 bases). The CDR3 runs to 15 residues. Trimming shortened V by 5 bases and J by 4 bases, and 17 bases separated the two germline ends. Germline CDR1 is LNHDA and CDR2 is SQIVND (reference sequence). CDR3 nucleotides: TGTGCCAGTAGTTCCCCGCGGGGCGAAGTCACTGAAGCTTTCTTT. Protein product: CASSSPRGEVTEAFF.

This chain joins TRBV19 and TRBJ2-7; D is possibly TRBD1 (6 bases). Trimming removed 2 bases from V and 2 bases from J, with 13 bases in between. Germline V gene data show CDR1 as LNHDA and CDR2 as SQIVND (reference sequence). The CDR3 has 15 amino acids. The CDR3 protein is CASSISPGETYEQYF. The DNA for the CDR3 is TGTGCCAGTAGTATAAGTCCAGGGGAGACCTACGAGCAGTACTTC.

This chain connects TRBV28 to TRBJ2-5, with D maybe TRBD1 (6 bases). CDR3 length: 14 amino acids. Germline CDR1 is MDHEN and CDR2 is SYDVKM. Trimming removed 5 bases from V and 6 bases from J, with 16 bases in between. Here the CDR3 reads CASSNTGYSKTQYF. CDR3 sequence (DNA): TGTGCCAGCAGTAATACAGGGTACAGTAAGACCCAGTACTTC.

The rearrangement links TRBV19 to TRBJ2-1; 9 bases fit TRBD2. J was trimmed by 1 base and V by 6 bases; bases with no gene match: 7. From germline, CDR1 is LNHDA and CDR2 SQIVND (reference sequence). The length of the CDR3 is 16 residues. The CDR3 loop reads CASRRSSGSSYNEQFF. In DNA, the CDR3 is TGTGCCAGTAGGAGGAGTAGCGGGAGTTCCTACAATGAGCAGTTCTTC.